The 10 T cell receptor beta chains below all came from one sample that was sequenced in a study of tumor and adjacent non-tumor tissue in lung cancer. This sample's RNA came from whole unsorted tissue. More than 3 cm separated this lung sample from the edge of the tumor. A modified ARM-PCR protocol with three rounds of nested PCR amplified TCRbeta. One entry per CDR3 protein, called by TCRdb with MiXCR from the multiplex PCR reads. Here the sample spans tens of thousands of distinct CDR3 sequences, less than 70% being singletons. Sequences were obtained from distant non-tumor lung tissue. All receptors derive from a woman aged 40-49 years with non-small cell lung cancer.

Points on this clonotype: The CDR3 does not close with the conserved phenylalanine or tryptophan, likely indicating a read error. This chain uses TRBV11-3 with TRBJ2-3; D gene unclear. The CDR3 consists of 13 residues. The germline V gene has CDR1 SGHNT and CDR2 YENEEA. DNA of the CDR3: TGTCCCAGCAGCTTAATCCTCTCAGATACGCAGTATTCT. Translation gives CPSSLILSDTQYS.

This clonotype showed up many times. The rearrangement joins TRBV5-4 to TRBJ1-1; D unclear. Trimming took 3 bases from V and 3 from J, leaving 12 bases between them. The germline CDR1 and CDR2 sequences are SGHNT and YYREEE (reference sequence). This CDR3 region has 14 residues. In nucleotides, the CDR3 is TGTGCCAGCAGCTCCATCTATCCGGACACTGAAGCTTTCTTT. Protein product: CASSSIYPDTEAFF.

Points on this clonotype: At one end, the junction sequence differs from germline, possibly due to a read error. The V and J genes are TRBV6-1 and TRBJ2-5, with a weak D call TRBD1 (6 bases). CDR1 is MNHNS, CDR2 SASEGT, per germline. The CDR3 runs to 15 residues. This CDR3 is CASRGEGQAQETQYF. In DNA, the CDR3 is TGTGCCAGCAGAGGAGAGGGACAAGCGCAAGAGACACAGTACTTC.

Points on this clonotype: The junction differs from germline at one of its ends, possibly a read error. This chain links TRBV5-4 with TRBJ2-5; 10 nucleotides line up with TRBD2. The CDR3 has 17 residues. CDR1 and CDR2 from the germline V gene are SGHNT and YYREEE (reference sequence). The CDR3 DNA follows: TGTGCCTGCAGCTTGGGGCCTAGCGGGAGATTCCAAGAGACCCAGTACTTC. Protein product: CACSLGPSGRFQETQYF.

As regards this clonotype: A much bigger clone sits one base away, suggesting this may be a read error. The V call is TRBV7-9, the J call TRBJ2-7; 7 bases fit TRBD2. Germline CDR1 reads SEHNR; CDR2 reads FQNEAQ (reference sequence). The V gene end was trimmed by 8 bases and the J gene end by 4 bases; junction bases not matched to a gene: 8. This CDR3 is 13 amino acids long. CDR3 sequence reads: CASSLGLLYEQYF. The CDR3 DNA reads TGTGCCAGCTCTCTGGGACTACTGTACGAGCAGTACTTC.

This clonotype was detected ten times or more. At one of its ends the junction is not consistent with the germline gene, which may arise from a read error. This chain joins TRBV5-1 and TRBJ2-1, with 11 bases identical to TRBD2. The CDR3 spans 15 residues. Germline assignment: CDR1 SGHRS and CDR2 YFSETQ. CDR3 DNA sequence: TGTGCCAGCAGTTACACTAGCGGGAGTTACAATGAGCAGTTCTTC. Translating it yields CASSYTSGSYNEQFF.

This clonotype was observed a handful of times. The CDR3 here is CASSSDPRGASSNEQFF. CDR3 sequence (DNA): TGCGCCAGCAGCTCCGACCCCAGGGGGGCAAGCTCCAATGAGCAGTTCTTC. The V and J genes are TRBV5-1 and TRBJ2-1; weak D call: TRBD1 (7 bases). The CDR3 is 17 amino acids. Germline CDR1 is SGHRS and CDR2 is YFSETQ. V gave up 3 bases and J gave up 6 bases, with 22 bases separating them.

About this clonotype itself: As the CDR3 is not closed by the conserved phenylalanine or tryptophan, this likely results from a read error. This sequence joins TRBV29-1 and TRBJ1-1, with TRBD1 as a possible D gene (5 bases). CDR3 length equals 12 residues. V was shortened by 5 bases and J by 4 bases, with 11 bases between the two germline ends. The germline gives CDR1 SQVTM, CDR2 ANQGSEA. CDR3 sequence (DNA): TGCAGCGTTTGGGCAGGGTCCACTGAAGCTTTCATT. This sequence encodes CSVWAGSTEAFI.

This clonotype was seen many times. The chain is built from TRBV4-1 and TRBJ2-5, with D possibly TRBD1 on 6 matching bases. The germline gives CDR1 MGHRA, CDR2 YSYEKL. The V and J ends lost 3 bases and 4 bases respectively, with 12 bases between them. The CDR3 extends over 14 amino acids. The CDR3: CASSQPQGLETQYF. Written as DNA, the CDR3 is TGCGCCAGCAGCCAGCCACAGGGATTAGAGACCCAGTACTTC.

The CDR3 DNA is TGCAGCACCGTGGGACATGAGAACACTGAAGCTTTCTTT. This translates into CSTVGHENTEAFF. The genes are TRBV29-1 and TRBJ1-1, with D perhaps matching TRBD1 (6 bases). This CDR3 region has 13 residues. V was trimmed by 8 bases and J by 1 base, leaving 14 bases between them. The germline V gene encodes CDR1 SQVTM and CDR2 ANQGSEA.